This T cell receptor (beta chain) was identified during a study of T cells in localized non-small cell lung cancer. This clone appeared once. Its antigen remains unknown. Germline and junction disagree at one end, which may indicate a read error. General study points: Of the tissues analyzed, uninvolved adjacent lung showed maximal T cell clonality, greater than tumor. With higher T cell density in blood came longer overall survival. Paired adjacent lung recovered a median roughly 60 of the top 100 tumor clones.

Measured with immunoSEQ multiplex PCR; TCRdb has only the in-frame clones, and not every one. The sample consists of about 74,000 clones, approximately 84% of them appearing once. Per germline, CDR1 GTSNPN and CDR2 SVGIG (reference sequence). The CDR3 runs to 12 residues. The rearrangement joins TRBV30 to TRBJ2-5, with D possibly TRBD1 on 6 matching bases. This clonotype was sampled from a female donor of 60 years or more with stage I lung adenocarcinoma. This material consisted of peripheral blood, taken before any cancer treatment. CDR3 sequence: CAWRDSQGTQYF. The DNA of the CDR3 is TGTGCCTGGAGGGACAGCCAAGGGACCCAGTACTTC. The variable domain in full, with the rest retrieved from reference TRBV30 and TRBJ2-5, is SQTIHQWPATLVQPVGSPLSLECTVEGTSNPNLYWYRQAAGRGLQLLFYSVGIGQISSEVPQNLSASRPQDRQFILSSKKLLLSDSGFYLCAWRDSQGTQYFGPGTRLLVL.